This T cell receptor (beta chain) was profiled in a study of cytomegalovirus exposure and HLA in healthy donors. Worth noting for this clone: What it recognizes is unknown.

Overall study findings and caveats: Prediction of most subjects' HLA-A and HLA-B alleles by TCR beta sequences was reportedly accurate. In a later analysis, a missense DCLRE1C variant was linked to TCR beta V- and J-gene trimming. Among TCR beta chains, those listed as cytomegalovirus-associated numbered under 200. About 90% or about 30% of the time was how often most TCR beta V segments were productive, according to an earlier analysis.

PCR used 60 Vbeta primers and 13 Jbeta primers. Here immunoSEQ multiplex PCR was the method, and the copy in TCRdb shows in-frame clones only, minus some. The sample has under 50,000 clones, 60% to 70% seen once. V lost 4 bases and J lost 8, with 14 bases in between. This CDR3 is 13 amino acids long. CDR1 and CDR2 (germline): GTSNPN, SVGIG (reference sequence). The clonotype originates from a middle-aged man in good health and CMV-seropositive. V gene TRBV30 combines with J gene TRBJ1-4, with D perhaps TRBD1 (6 bases). Material: PBMCs. CDR3 amino acids: CAWTQGWEEKLFF. The DNA for the CDR3 is TGTGCCTGGACTCAGGGGTGGGAAGAAAAACTGTTTTTT.